The next 2 T cell receptor beta chains were all read from a single sample in a study of T cell responses to AZD1222 COVID-19 vaccine. Generated by immunoSEQ multiplex PCR, the TCRdb table keeps only in-frame clones and is missing some. The sample lists about 77,000 clones, around 90% occurring once. This sample comprised peripheral blood, obtained 28 days after the second AZD1222 dose. These receptors were obtained from an adult who received the AZD1222 COVID-19 vaccine.

This rearrangement joins TRBV7-9 to TRBJ1-2; D ambiguous. The CDR3 contains 15 residues. Germline V CDR1 and CDR2: SEHNR, FQNEAQ (reference sequence). V lost 1 base to trimming and J lost 2 bases, with 11 bases between them. This CDR3 reads CASSLEGGWNYGYTF. The CDR3 DNA is TGTGCCAGCAGCTTAGAAGGAGGGTGGAACTATGGCTACACCTTC.

This sequence joins TRBV6-1 and TRBJ1-4, with D unclear. The CDR3 extends over 13 amino acids. V shed 2 bases and J shed 5 bases, with 6 bases lying between them. CDR1 and CDR2 from the germline V gene are MNHNS and SASEGT. The chain's CDR3 is CASSENRNEKLFF. The CDR3 DNA follows: TGTGCCAGCAGTGAAAATCGGAATGAAAAACTGTTTTTT.